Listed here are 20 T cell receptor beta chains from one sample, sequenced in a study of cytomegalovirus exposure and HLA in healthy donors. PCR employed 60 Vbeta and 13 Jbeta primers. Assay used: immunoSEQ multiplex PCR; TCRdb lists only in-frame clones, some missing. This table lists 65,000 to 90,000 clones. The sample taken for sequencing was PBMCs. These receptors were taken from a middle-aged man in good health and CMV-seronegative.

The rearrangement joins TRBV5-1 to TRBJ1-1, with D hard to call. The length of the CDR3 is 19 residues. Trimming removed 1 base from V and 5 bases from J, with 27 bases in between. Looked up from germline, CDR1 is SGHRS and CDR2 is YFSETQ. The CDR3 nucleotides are TGCGCCAGCAGCTTGTATCCGGGGAGACCCGAACGTACGGGTACTGAAGCTTTCTTT. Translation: CASSLYPGRPERTGTEAFF.

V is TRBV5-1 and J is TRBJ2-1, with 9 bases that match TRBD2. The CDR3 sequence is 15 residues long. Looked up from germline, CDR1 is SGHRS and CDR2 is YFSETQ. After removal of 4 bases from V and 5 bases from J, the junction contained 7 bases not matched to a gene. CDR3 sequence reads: CASSPAGGMNNEQFF. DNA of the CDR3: TGCGCCAGCAGCCCAGCGGGGGGCATGAACAATGAGCAGTTCTTC.

DNA for the CDR3: TGTGCCAGCAGTTTAATCCTCCCTGAGATCAATGAGCAGTTCTTC. Residues: CASSLILPEINEQFF. The J gene is TRBJ2-1, the V gene TRBV5-8; D is uncertain. Germline CDR1 and CDR2: SGHTS and YDEGEE. Trimming removed 5 bases at V and 6 bases at J, with 18 bases between. CDR3 length: 15 amino acids.

The chain's CDR3 is CASSSYQGATGQPQHF. The CDR3 DNA is TGTGCCAGCAGTTCATACCAGGGGGCAACGGGTCAGCCCCAGCATTTT. The chain couples TRBV27 to TRBJ1-5, with 8 bases that match TRBD1. V lost 4 bases to trimming and J lost 6 bases; unmatched junction nucleotides: 11. This CDR3 is built from 16 residues. The germline V gene encodes CDR1 MNHEY and CDR2 SMNVEV (reference sequence).

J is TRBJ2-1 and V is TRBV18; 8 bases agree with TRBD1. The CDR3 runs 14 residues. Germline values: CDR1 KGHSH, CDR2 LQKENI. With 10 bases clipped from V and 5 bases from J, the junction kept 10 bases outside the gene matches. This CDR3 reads CATTRGTGNNEQFF. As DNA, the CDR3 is TGTGCCACTACCCGGGGGACAGGTAACAATGAGCAGTTCTTC.

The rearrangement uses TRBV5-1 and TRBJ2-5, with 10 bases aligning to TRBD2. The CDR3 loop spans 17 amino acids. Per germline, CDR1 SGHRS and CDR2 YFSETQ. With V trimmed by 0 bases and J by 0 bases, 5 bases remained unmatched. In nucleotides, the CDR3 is TGCGCCAGCAGCTTGGTACCAGCGGGGGGGTACCAAGAGACCCAGTACTTC. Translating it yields CASSLVPAGGYQETQYF.

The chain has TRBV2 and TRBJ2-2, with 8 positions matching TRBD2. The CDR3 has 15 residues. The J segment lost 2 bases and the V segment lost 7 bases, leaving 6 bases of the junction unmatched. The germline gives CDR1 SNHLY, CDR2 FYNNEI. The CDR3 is CASKRSGGNTGELFF. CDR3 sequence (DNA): TGTGCCAGCAAGCGAAGCGGGGGAAACACCGGGGAGCTGTTTTTT.

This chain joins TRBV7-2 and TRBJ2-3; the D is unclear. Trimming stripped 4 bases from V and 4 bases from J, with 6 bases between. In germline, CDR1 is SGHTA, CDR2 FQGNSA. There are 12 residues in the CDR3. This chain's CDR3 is CASSSPSDTQYF. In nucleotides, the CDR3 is TGTGCCAGCAGCTCCCCCTCAGATACGCAGTATTTT. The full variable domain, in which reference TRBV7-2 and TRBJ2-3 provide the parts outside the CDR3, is GAGVSQSPSNKVTEKGKDVELRCDPISGHTALYWYRQSLGQGLEFLIYFQGNSAPDKSGLPSDRFSAERTGGSVSTLTIQRTQQEDSAVYLCASSSPSDTQYFGPGTRLTVL.

The CDR3 loop reads CASSLGRNTEAFF. DNA of the CDR3: TGTGCCAGCAGCTTGGGGAGGAACACTGAAGCTTTCTTT. This chain connects TRBV5-4 to TRBJ1-1; D is uncertain. CDR1 and CDR2 from the germline V gene are SGHNT and YYREEE (reference sequence). This CDR3 contains 13 residues. The germline V and J ends were trimmed by 0 bases and 1 base, with 4 bases remaining between them.

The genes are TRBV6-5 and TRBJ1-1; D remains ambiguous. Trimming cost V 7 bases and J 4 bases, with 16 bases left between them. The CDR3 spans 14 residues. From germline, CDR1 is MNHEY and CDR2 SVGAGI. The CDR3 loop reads CASILTRGITEAFF. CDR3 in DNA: TGTGCCAGCATTTTAACTCGGGGAATCACTGAAGCTTTCTTT.

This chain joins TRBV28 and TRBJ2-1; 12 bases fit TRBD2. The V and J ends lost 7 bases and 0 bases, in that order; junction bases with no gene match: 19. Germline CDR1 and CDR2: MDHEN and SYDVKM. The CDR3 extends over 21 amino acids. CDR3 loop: CASNSPRTSGVGWSSYNEQFF. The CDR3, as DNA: TGTGCCAGCAACTCTCCCCGGACTAGCGGGGTCGGATGGAGCTCCTACAATGAGCAGTTCTTC.

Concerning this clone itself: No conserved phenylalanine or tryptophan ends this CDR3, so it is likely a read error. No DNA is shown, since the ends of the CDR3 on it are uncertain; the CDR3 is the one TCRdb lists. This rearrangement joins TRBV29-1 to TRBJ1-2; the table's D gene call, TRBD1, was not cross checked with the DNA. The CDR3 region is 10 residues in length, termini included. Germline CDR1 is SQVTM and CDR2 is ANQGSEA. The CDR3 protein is CSVGDRGFFL.

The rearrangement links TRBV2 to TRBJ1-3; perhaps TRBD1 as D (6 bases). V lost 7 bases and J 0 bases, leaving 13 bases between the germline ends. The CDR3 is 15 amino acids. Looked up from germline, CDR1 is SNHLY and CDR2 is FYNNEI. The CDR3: CASIVAGDSGNTIYF. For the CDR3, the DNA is TGTGCCAGCATAGTAGCAGGGGACTCTGGAAACACCATATATTTT.

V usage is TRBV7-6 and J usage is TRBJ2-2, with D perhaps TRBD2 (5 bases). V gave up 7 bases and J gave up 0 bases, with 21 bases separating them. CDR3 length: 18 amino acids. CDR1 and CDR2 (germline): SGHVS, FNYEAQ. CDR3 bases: TGTGCCAGCACCCGCGTATCGGGGAGACCCGCGAACACCGGGGAGCTGTTTTTT. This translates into CASTRVSGRPANTGELFF.

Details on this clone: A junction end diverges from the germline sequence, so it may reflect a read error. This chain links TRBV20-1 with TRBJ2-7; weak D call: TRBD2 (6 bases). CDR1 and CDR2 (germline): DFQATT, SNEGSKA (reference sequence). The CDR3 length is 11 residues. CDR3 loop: CSGGVSHEQYF. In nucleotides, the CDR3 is TGCAGTGGCGGGGTCTCCCACGAGCAGTACTTC.

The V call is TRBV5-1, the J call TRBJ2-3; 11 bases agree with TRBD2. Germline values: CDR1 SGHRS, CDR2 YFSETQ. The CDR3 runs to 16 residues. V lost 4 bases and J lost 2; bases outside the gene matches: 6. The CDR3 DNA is TGCGCCAGCAGCGGACGACTAGCGGGGCCCACAGATACGCAGTATTTT. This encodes CASSGRLAGPTDTQYF.

The CDR3 protein is CAWSPPGTGAASDTQYF. For the CDR3, the DNA is TGTGCCTGGAGTCCTCCCGGGACAGGGGCCGCGTCAGATACGCAGTATTTT. The chain has TRBV30 and TRBJ2-3; 10 bases are shared with TRBD1. The trim removed 2 bases at V and 4 bases at J, leaving 12 bases unmatched. Germline V gene data show CDR1 as GTSNPN and CDR2 as SVGIG (reference sequence). The CDR3 covers 17 residues.

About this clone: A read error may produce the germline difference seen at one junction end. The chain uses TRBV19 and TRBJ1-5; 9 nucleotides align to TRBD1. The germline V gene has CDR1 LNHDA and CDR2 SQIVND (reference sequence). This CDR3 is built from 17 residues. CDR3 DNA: TGTGCCAGTAGTAAGGGACAGGGTGGAAAAAGCAATCAGCCCCGGCATTTT. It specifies CASSKGQGGKSNQPRHF. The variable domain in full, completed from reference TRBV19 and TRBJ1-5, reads DGGITQSPKYLFRKEGQNVTLSCEQNLNHDAMYWYRQDPGQGLRLIYYSQIVNDFQKGDIAEGYSVSREKKESFPLTVTSAQKNPTAFYLCASSKGQGGKSNQPRHFGDGTRLSIL.

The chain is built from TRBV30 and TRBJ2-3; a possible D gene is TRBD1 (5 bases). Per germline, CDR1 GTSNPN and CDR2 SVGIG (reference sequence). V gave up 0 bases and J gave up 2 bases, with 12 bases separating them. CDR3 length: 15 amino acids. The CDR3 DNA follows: TGTGCCTGGAGTGTACAGGAGTATAACACAGATACGCAGTATTTT. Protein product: CAWSVQEYNTDTQYF.

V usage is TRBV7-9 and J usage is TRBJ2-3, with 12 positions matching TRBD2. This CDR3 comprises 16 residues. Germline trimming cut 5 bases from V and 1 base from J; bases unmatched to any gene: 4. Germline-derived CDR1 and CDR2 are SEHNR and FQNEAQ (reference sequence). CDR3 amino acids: CASSGRLAGGTDTQYF. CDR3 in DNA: TGTGCCAGCAGCGGAAGACTAGCGGGGGGCACAGATACGCAGTATTTT. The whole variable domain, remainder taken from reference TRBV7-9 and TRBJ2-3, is DTGVSQNPRHKITKRGQNVTFRCDPISEHNRLYWYRQTLGQGPEFLTYFQNEAQLEKSRLLSDRFSAERPKGSFSTLEIQRTEQGDSAMYLCASSGRLAGGTDTQYFGPGTRLTVL.